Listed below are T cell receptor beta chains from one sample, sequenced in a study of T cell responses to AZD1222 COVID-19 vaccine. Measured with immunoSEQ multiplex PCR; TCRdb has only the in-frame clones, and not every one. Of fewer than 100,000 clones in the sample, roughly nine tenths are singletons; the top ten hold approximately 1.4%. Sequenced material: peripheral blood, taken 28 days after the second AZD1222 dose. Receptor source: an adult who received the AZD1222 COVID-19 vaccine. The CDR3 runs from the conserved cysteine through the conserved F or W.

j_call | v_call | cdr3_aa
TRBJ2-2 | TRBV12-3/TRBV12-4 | CASSQGAGELFF
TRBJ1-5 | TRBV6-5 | CASSSGQNSNQPQHF
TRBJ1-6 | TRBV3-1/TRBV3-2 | CASSHGQDSPLHF
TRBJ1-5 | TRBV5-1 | CASSWGEGQPQHF
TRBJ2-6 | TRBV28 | CASGEPTPGANVLTF
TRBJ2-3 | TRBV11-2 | CASSVYRGSGGINTDTQYF
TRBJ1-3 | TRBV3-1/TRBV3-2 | CASSPGLGNTIYF
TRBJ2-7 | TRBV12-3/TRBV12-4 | CASSLASSYEQYF
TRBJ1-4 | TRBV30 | CAWSSTSGFGEKLFF
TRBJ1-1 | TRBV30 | CAWRPYSGTEAFF
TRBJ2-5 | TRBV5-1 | CASSPGPSGGETQYF
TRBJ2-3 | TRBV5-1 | CASSPGSGTDTQYF
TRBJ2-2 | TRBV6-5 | CASSGAVQAGELFF
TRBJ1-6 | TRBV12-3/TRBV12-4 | CASSFFGDSPLHF
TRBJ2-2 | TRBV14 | CASSQRLDTGELFF
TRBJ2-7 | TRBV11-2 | CASSTVQGRYEQYF
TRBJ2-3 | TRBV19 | CATARLAGGPTDTQYF
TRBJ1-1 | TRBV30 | CAWRYPGGRTEAFF
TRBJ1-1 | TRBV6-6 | CASLTNTEAFF
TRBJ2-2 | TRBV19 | CASSQTGTGELFF
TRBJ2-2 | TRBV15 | CATSRDHGQGNTGELFF
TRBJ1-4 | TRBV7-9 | CASSLSNEKLFF
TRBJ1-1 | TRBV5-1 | CASSPQGNTEAFF
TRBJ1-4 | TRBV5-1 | CASSLGDRNEKLFF
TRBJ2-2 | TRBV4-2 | CASSHSIRLAGASNTGELFF
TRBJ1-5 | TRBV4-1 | CASSHPPGQVNSNQPQHF
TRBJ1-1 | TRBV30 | CAWRQGVGTEAFF
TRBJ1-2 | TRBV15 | CATRNGQGPYGYTF
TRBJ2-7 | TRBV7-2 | CASSFSYLAGSGQYF
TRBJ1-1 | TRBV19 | CASSPGQGPEAFF
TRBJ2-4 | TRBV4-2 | CASSQARGNIQYF
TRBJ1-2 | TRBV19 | CASSGLESNYGYTF
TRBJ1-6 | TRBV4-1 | CASSQGRRRDNSPLHF
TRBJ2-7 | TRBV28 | CASGQPGRSYEQYF
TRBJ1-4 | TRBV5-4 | CASSKQGRKANEKLFF
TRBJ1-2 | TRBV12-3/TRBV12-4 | CASSSGQGGYTF
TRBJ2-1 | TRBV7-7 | CASSLGAGEFNEQFF
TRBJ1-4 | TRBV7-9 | CASSLLAGSGEKLFF
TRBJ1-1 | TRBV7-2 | CASSFGQLNTEAFF
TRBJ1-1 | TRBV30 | CAWSGRRNTEAFF
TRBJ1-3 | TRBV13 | CASSLAGGQGNTIYF
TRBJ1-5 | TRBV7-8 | CASSSGQYSNQPQHF
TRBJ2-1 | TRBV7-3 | CASSLSGVNEQFF
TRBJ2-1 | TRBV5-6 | CASSFGTPYNEQFF